The clone carrying this T cell receptor beta chain has a single count. V was shortened by 4 bases and J by 0 bases, with 9 bases between the two germline ends. This CDR3 region has 14 residues. Germline values: CDR1 MDHEN, CDR2 SYDVKM. The data originate from a study of control samples from healthy donors and cancer patients. This table comes from immunoSEQ multiplex PCR, and its TCRdb copy is limited to in-frame clones, with some not included. The sample records 78,000 or so clones, less than 90% being singletons. The chain combines TRBV28 with TRBJ1-1, with D perhaps TRBD1 (6 bases). The clonotype originates from a woman aged 50 to 60 in good health. Sequencing input: blood. CDR3 bases: TGTGCCAGCAGTTCACAGGGATTGAACACTGAAGCTTTCTTT. This gives the protein CASSSQGLNTEAFF.